This T cell receptor beta chain was captured in a study of a mutant IDH1 vaccine in newly diagnosed glioma (dated by TCRdb to about 2021). Concerning the study at large: Vaccination was initiated 4-6 weeks after radiotherapy alone, or concurrently with temozolomide cycles in the chemotherapy-containing groups. The week-35 safety follow-up was designated visit V12, and the week-47 end of study was designated visit V13. Of the approximately 29 treated patients, 62.5% were male and approximately 40% were female, and a mean age of 40.4 years was recorded. Six visits were used for peripheral blood collection: V03 (baseline), V05, V07, V10, V12 and V13. For exploratory analyses, longitudinal TCRB deep sequencing was carried out in about two dozen treated patients wherever samples were available. Prior to enrollment, patients had been given standard therapy consisting of radiotherapy alone, temozolomide alone, or radiochemotherapy with temozolomide, with the combination given to most patients. The paper's findings and limits, for the study overall: The authors noted that analyses of patient blood samples could not be reproduced because of sample limitations. Selection of PBMC samples for TCRB deep sequencing was based on availability. Vaccine-induced immune responses across multiple MHC alleles were detected in 90% to 95% of patients. Pseudoprogression seemed to be unrelated to changes in the top peripheral T cell clonotypes found by TCRB sequencing.

This specimen's time point label, per the study, means: week 35, safety follow-up. Every vaccine dose consisted of 300 ug of a 20-mer mutant IDH1 peptide in Montanide, administered subcutaneously together with topical imiquimod. Eight vaccinations were administered to patients in weeks 1, 3, 5, 7, 11, 15, 19 and 23, corresponding to visits V03 through V10. Donors had newly diagnosed WHO grade 3 or 4 IDH1-mutant astrocytomas with loss of nuclear ATRX. The samples were drawn from NOA16, a multicentre, single-arm, open-label phase I trial in Germany that tested a mutant IDH1 peptide vaccine in humans for the first time. The DNeasy Blood and Tissue Kit was used to extract genomic DNA from EDTA blood for TCRB sequencing. The library was generated by the immunoSEQ multiplex PCR assay. The hsTCRB Kit was used according to the manufacturer's protocol to amplify rearranged TCR beta chain sequences. TCRB libraries were sequenced on an Illumina MiSeq. Processing in the source paper ran as follows. The kit vendor's proprietary platform handled demultiplexing, trimming and gene mapping. TCRdb provides this immuneACCESS table in a form limited to in-frame rearrangements. Some clones are lacking; in checked studies, under half of them reflect an unresolved V gene, and why the rest are absent is not known. From that table come the V and J calls and clone size; the DNA was used to work out D and trimming. Recorded for this sample are roughly 32,000 clones; about 82% of them occurred a single time. The ten top clones hold roughly 3.1% of the sample.

V and J are truncated by 0 bases and 1 base respectively, leaving an intervening sequence of 9 bases. Via the germline V gene (reference sequence), CDR1 is GTSNPN and CDR2 SVGIG. Its CDR3 holds 14 amino acids, cysteine through phenylalanine. Kept here is only the CDR3 DNA, which spans 42 bases and is read in frame from base 1. As regards this clone: Its antigen has not been determined. No much larger clone is present one base from it, and per-base qualities are unavailable. The same CDR3 can be traced to other DNA sequences in this sample.

The sequence came from a man between 35 and 55 years old with glioma. Some clones in this sample may be carry-over from other donors' samples. Sequenced here: PBMCs, sampled from a glioma patient whose treatment included an IDH1 peptide vaccine. The chain links TRBV30 with TRBJ1-1, with no confident D gene call. The nucleotide sequence is TGTGCCTGGAGTGTAAAGGGAACGAACACTGAAGCTTTCTTT. This encodes CAWSVKGTNTEAFF.